This TCR beta chain was observed in a study of T-cell memory formation after mild COVID-19. Study-wide background: Among the donors, TCR clusters were largely specific to each donor. Overall study results and limits: Cross-reactive memory apparently joined, as some responding clones appeared in pre-infection memory. Day 15 to 85 contracting clones showed balanced CD4/CD8; later expanders leaned CD4+.

This CDR3 is built from 14 residues. CDR1 and CDR2 (germline): SEHNR, FQNEAQ (reference sequence). V lost 4 bases, J lost 4 bases, and 11 bases lay in between. This clonotype has more than one count but fewer than ten. Its antigen remains unidentified. Using constant-segment primers, 5'RACE produced TCR alpha and TCR beta cDNA libraries carrying sample barcodes and UMIs. TCRdb reanalysed the 5' RACE reads using MiXCR and keeps one entry per CDR3 protein. The sample has around 200,000 distinct CDR3 sequences, over 20% seen once. The chain couples TRBV7-9 to TRBJ1-5; D not certain. This clonotype was sampled from an adult woman who had mild COVID-19 (a few samples of this study predate the infection). Cell type and time point are not known. Material: PBMCs or a T cell subset sorted from them (not recorded which). The CDR3 DNA reads TGTGCCAGCAGCTATGCTGGACCAAATCAGCCCCAGCATTTT. Translated, it gives CASSYAGPNQPQHF.